The subject of this entry is one TCR beta chain. The record originates from a study of CD8+CD57+ T cells in acquired aplastic anemia. The authors sequenced patients whose flow cytometry had shown CD8+CD57+ cell expansion. Patients were therapy-naive when their blood was sampled. The CDR3 length is 14 residues. Germline CDR1 is ENHRY and CDR2 is SYGVKD. With V trimmed by 6 bases and J by 7 bases, 10 bases remained unmatched. CDR3 and TCR beta VDJ profiling relied on a genomic DNA template. One entry per CDR3 protein, called by TCRdb with MiXCR from the reads. In the table there are some 140,000 distinct CDR3 sequences, roughly 49% of which are singletons.

The rearrangement joins TRBV10-3 to TRBJ1-2, with 8 bases matching TRBD1. Sequenced material: sorted CD4+, CD8+, or CD8+CD57+ T cells (not recorded which) from PBMCs. The TCR sequence derives from a human donor with aplastic anemia. CDR3 sequence reads: CAISWTGKGGGYTF. The CDR3 region has the DNA TGTGCCATCAGCTGGACAGGGAAGGGGGGTGGCTACACCTTC.